This T cell receptor beta chain emerged from a study of human T cells and chemical hapten exposure. As for the study in general: Slight differences in pooled library volume were the main source of varying TCR yields across samples.

As regards this clonotype: Its antigen is unknown.

V trimming: 7 bases; J trimming: 9 bases; junction bases outside the gene matches: 10. The CDR3 is 15 amino acids. The germline gives CDR1 MNHNS, CDR2 SASEGT. Someone pulled total RNA out of unfractionated whole blood. Single cDNA molecules in the library carried unique molecular identifiers attached during preparation. As processed by the authors: Ranging from roughly 23,224 to 750,000, TCR counts per sample had a median value of 95,638. TCRdb fed the reads into MiXCR, producing one record per CDR3 protein. TCRdb assigned the V and J calls; the authors' analysis was not used. This table has about 120,000 distinct CDR3 sequences, 8.5% to 9% appearing once. Study results and caveats: DPC sensitization left the count of TCRs above 1 in 1000 unchanged.

The TCR was taken from a human donor in good health. Some clones in this sample may be carry-over from other donors' samples. The chain couples TRBV6-1 to TRBJ2-1, with 12 nucleotides matching TRBD2. The sample was whole blood. The CDR3 spells CASNLLAGGQVEQFF. The CDR3 nucleotides are TGTGCCAGCAATCTTCTAGCGGGGGGGCAGGTTGAGCAGTTCTTC.